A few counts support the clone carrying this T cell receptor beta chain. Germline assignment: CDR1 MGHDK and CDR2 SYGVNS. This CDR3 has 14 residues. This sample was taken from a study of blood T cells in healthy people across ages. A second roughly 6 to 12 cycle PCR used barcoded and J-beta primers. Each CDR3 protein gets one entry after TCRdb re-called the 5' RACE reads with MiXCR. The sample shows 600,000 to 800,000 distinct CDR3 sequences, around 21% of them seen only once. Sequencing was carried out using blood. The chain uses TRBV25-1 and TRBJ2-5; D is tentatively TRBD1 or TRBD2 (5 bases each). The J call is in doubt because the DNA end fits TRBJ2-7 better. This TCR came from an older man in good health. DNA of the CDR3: TGTGCCAGCAGTGAGGAGAGGGGAGCCTACGAGCAGTACTTC. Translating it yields CASSEERGAYEQYF.